This T cell receptor beta chain was sequenced in a study of OX40 agonist ivuxolimab in advanced cancers. Germline V lookup: CDR1 KGHSH, CDR2 LQKENI. The germline V and J ends were trimmed by 1 base and 4 bases, with 11 bases remaining between them. This CDR3 has 14 residues. The method was immunoSEQ multiplex PCR; TCRdb's version includes in-frame clones alone and lacks a portion of them. The sample consists of tens of thousands of clones, 65% to 85% of them appearing once. The sequences come from CD4+ or CD8+ T cells sorted from blood, collected in a trial of the OX40 agonist ivuxolimab. The sequence came from an adult with an advanced solid tumor such as melanoma, head and neck, liver or kidney cancer. The chain links TRBV18 to TRBJ2-7; weak D call: TRBD1 (6 bases). CDR3 residues: CASSPRQDGYEQYF. Written as DNA, the CDR3 is TGTGCCAGCTCACCACGACAGGACGGATACGAGCAGTACTTC.